This T cell receptor beta chain is drawn from a study of control samples from healthy donors and cancer patients. The germline CDR1 and CDR2 sequences are MNHEY and SMNVEV (reference sequence). V lost 3 bases and J 2 bases, leaving 4 bases between the germline ends. The CDR3 contains 13 residues. The assay was immunoSEQ multiplex PCR, and TCRdb's table has in-frame clones only and misses some. The repertoire holds approximately 94,000 clones, with roughly 87% as singletons. The chain couples TRBV27 to TRBJ2-2; the D is unclear. Sequenced sample: blood. The sequence came from a woman aged 45-65 years in good health. The CDR3 sequence: CASSFGNTGELFF. The CDR3 DNA follows: TGTGCCAGCAGTTTTGGTAACACCGGGGAGCTGTTTTTT.